The source of this TCR beta chain is a study of PD-L1 blockade in urothelial cancer. Study-level information: Prior chemotherapy in patients spanned 0 to 3 regimens. Analysis of the blood was performed 3 weeks (second dose) and 6 weeks after treatment start.

This CDR3 comprises 12 residues. Germline V CDR1 and CDR2: SGHAT, FQDESV (reference sequence). Trimming left V 3 bases short and J 6 bases short, with 8 bases between. TCRdb's table, derived via immunoSEQ multiplex PCR, lists solely in-frame clones and lacks some. The sample includes fewer than 65,000 clones, about 83% of them seen just once. This clone turned up a few times. The time point denotes: pretreatment peripheral blood. The source material was PBMCs, sampled around atezolizumab (anti-PD-L1) treatment. This sequence originates from an older woman with urothelial cancer. This chain connects TRBV11-1 to TRBJ1-1, with a possible D match to TRBD1 (5 bases). The CDR3 spells CASSFQGSEAFF. CDR3 coding DNA: TGTGCCAGCAGCTTCCAGGGCTCTGAAGCTTTCTTT.